This T cell receptor (beta chain) was retrieved from a study of shared clonotypes between healthy human individuals. CD45RO-negative, CCR7-selected cells formed the naive CD8 fraction, which excluded terminally differentiated effector memory CD45RA+ cells. Per germline, CDR1 SGHTA and CDR2 FQGTGA. V lost 6 bases to trimming and J lost 8 bases, with 14 bases between them. The CDR3 runs to 13 residues. The table came from immunoSEQ multiplex PCR; TCRdb's copy has only in-frame clones and leaves some out. The sample includes some 2,100,000 clones, just over 90% seen only once; the top ten take 1.5% to 2%.

V usage is TRBV7-3 and J usage is TRBJ2-4; D is tentatively TRBD1 or TRBD2 (5 bases each). The sequence was collected from a man aged 18 to 29 in good health. Some clones in this sample may be carry-over from other donors' samples. Sequenced material: naive CD8+ T cells from PBMCs. The CDR3 DNA is TGTGCCAGCAGTCCAAATCTGGGGGACATTCAGTACTTC. Its translation is CASSPNLGDIQYF.